The clone carrying this T cell receptor beta chain was counted many times. Its antigen remains unidentified. This entry is derived from a study of T cell repertoires in cytomegalovirus infection. TCRdb reprocessed the reads with MiXCR, giving one entry per CDR3 protein. The sample contains 80,000 or so distinct CDR3 sequences, roughly a quarter of which appear only once. Germline assignment: CDR1 MGHRA and CDR2 YSYEKL. Trimming removed 0 bases from V and 4 bases from J; junction bases left unmatched: 5. The CDR3 covers 16 residues. This chain connects TRBV4-1 to TRBJ2-1, with TRBD1 matching 8 bases. The sequence came from a human donor in good health (CMV status not recorded). Some clones in this sample may be carry-over from other donors' samples. This sample comprised CD8+ T cells from cultured PBMCs, obtained from culture after CMV antigen stimulation. In DNA form, the CDR3 reads TGCGCCAGCAGCCAAGAGTGGACAGGGTCTTACAATGAGCAGTTCTTC. Its translation is CASSQEWTGSYNEQFF.